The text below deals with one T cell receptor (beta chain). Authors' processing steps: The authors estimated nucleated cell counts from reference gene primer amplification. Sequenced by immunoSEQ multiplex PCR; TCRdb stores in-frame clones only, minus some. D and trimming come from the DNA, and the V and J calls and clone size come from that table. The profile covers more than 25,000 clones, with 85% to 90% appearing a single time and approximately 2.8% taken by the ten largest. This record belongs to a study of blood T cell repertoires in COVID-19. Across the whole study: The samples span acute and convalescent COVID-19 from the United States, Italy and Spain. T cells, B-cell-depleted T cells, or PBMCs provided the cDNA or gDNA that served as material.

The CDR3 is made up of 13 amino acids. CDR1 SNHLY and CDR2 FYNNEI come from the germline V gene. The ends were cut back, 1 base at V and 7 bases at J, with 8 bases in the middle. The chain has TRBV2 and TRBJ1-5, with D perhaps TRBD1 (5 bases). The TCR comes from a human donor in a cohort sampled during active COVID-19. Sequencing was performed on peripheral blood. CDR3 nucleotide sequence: TGTGCCAGCAGTGAAGTGCAGGGACAGCCCCAGCATTTT. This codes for CASSEVQGQPQHF.